Included here is one T cell receptor (beta chain) sequence, with context. These data are taken from a study of PD-L1 blockade in urothelial cancer. Time point: peripheral blood 6 weeks after treatment start. Germline-derived CDR1 and CDR2 are SGHAT and FQNNGV. CDR3 length equals 14 residues. Between the trimmed V and J ends, which lost 0 bases and 3 bases, there was a span of 9 bases. Assay: immunoSEQ multiplex PCR; the TCRdb copy retains only in-frame clones and omits some. The sample comprises some 48,000 clones, 65% to 85% of which are singletons, and approximately 8.2% rests with the top ten. This clonotype was sampled from a man in his 70s with urothelial cancer. The V call is TRBV11-2, the J call TRBJ2-7, with no clear D. The source was PBMCs, collected around atezolizumab (anti-PD-L1) treatment. The CDR3 region is CASSLDPGNYEQYF. The CDR3 DNA follows: TGTGCCAGCAGCTTAGATCCAGGAAACTACGAGCAGTACTTC.